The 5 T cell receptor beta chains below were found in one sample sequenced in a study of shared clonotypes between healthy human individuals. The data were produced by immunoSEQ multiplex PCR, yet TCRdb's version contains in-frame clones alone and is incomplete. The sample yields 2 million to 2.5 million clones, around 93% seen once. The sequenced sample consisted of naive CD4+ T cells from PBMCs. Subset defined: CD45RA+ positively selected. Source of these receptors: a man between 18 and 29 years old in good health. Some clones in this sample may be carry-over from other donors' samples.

The CDR3 spells CASSQGEQGNSGANVLTF. Here the CDR3 DNA reads TGCGCCAGCAGCCAAGGCGAGCAGGGGAACTCTGGGGCCAACGTCCTGACTTTC. The chain has TRBV4-3 and TRBJ2-6, with a tentative D call TRBD1 (6 bases). The CDR3 consists of 18 residues. Per germline, CDR1 LGHNA and CDR2 YSLEER. V lost 1 base and J lost 0, with 13 bases in between.

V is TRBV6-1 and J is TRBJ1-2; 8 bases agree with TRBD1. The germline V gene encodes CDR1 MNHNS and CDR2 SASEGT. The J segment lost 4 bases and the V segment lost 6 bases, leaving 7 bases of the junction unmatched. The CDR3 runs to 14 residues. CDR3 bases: TGTGCCAGCAGGGCTCCCGGGACAGGCTATGGCTACACCTTC. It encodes CASRAPGTGYGYTF.

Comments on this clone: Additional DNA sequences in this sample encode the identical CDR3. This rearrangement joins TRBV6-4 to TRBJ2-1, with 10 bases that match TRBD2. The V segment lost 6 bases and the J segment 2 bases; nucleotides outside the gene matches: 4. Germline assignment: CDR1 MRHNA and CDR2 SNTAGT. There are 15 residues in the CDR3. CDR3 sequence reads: CASSWTSGTYNEQFF. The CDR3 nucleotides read TGTGCCAGCAGCTGGACTAGCGGCACCTACAATGAGCAGTTCTTC.

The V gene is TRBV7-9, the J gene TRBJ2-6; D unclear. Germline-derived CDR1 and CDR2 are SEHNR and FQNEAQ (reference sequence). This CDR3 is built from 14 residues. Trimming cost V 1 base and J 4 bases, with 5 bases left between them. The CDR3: CASSLVAGANVLTF. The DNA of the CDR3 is TGTGCCAGCAGCTTAGTAGCAGGGGCCAACGTCCTGACTTTC.

Here the CDR3 DNA reads TGCGCCAGCAGCTTGGCCCAGGGAAGGGGTGAAAAACTGTTTTTT. As protein: CASSLAQGRGEKLFF. V gene TRBV5-1 combines with J gene TRBJ1-4; TRBD1 is a possible D gene (5 bases). Trimming took 0 bases from V and 7 from J, leaving 13 bases between them. The CDR3 totals 15 residues. Per germline, CDR1 SGHRS and CDR2 YFSETQ. Full variable domain (outside the CDR3, taken from reference TRBV5-1 and TRBJ1-4): KAGVTQTPRYLIKTRGQQVTLSCSPISGHRSVSWYQQTPGQGLQFLFEYFSETQRNKGNFPGRFSGRQFSNSRSEMNVSTLELGDSALYLCASSLAQGRGEKLFFGSGTQLSVL.